Listed below are T cell receptor beta chains from one sample, sequenced in a study of blood T cells in healthy people across ages. MiXCR was run by TCRdb on the 5' RACE reads, yielding one entry per CDR3 protein. Among 1.5 million to 2 million distinct CDR3 sequences listed, about 50% were seen once. Sequencing was performed on blood. The receptor source for this set is a woman between 40 and 50 years old in good health. Both conserved end residues are part of each CDR3. The D gene is left open where the match is weak. Not every row has a clone size; where given, it reads once, few, many or a size class.

>TRBJ2-3|TRBV4-2|NA|NA
TGTGCCAGCAGCCCTTTAGCGGACAGCCTGAGCACAGATACGCAGTATTTT
CASSPLADSLSTDTQYF
>TRBJ1-2|TRBV28|NA|few
TGTGCCAGCAGCGCGACAAACGGTGGCTACACCTTC
CASSATNGGYTF
>TRBJ1-1|TRBV7-9|NA|few
TGTGCCAGCAGTCCCGACAGTGAAGCTTTCTTT
CASSPDSEAFF
>TRBJ2-5|TRBV6-5|TRBD2|NA
TGTGCCAGCAGTTACTCGACTAGCGGTAATGGACAGTACTTC
CASSYSTSGNGQYF
>TRBJ2-1|TRBV5-1|NA|few
TGCGCCAGCAGCTTTGAGACTACAGACAATGAGCAGTTCTTC
CASSFETTDNEQFF
>TRBJ2-5|TRBV6-5|TRBD2|few
TGTGCCAGCAGTCTCCGACTAGCGGGGAACCAAGAGACCCAGTACTTC
CASSLRLAGNQETQYF
>TRBJ2-1|TRBV2|TRBD2|NA
TGTGCCAGCGATTGGGGCGGGGGGGCAGGAAATGAGCAGTTCTTC
CASDWGGGAGNEQFF
>TRBJ1-1|TRBV7-9|NA|few
TGTGCCAGCAGCTCGCAGGGCACTGAAGCTTTCTTT
CASSSQGTEAFF
>TRBJ2-4|TRBV5-1|NA|few
TGCGCCAGCAGCTCGACAGACTTAAACATTCAGTACTTC
CASSSTDLNIQYF
>TRBJ2-5|TRBV20-1|TRBD2|few
TGCAGTGCGAATATAGCGGGGGGGAGGAAAGAGACCCAGTACTTC
CSANIAGGRKETQYF
>TRBJ1-5|TRBV12-3/TRBV12-4|TRBD1|NA
TGTGCCAGCAGTTTGAACAGGGGGCGTTTGGGCAATCAGCCCCAGCATTTT
CASSLNRGRLGNQPQHF
>TRBJ2-7|TRBV20-1|NA|few
TGCAGTGCTAGAGATCGTCAGAGCGGATCCTACGAGCAGTACTTC
CSARDRQSGSYEQYF
>TRBJ2-3|TRBV20-1|TRBD1|NA
TGCAGTGCTTTCCGGGACAGGGTCTACACAGATACGCAGTATTTT
CSAFRDRVYTDTQYF
>TRBJ2-7|TRBV7-2|NA|few
TGTGCCAGCAGCCCGCGGGGGGACAGGGCTTCCTACGAGCAGTACTTC
CASSPRGDRASYEQYF
>TRBJ2-5|TRBV29-1|TRBD1|few
TGCAGCGTCGGGACAGCTCGGACCCAGTACTTC
CSVGTARTQYF
>TRBJ2-5|TRBV20-1|NA|NA
TGCAGTGCTAGGCTCGACAGGAGCTTTTTGGAGACCCAGTACTTC
CSARLDRSFLETQYF
>TRBJ2-5|TRBV5-1|TRBD1|NA
TGCGCCAGCAGCGTCCTACAGGGGTCCCAAGAGACCCAGTACTTC
CASSVLQGSQETQYF
>TRBJ1-2|TRBV29-1|TRBD1|NA
TGCAGCGACACACAGGGGGGTCTCTTCTATGGCTACACCTTC
CSDTQGGLFYGYTF
>TRBJ2-1|TRBV9|TRBD2|once
TGTGCCAGCAGCGTAGTTGGCGGGGGGTTTTCCTACAATGAGCAGTTCTTC
CASSVVGGGFSYNEQFF
>TRBJ1-4|TRBV7-2|NA|once
TGTGCCAGCAGCTTGACTAGAGCTAATGAAAAACTGTTTTTT
CASSLTRANEKLFF
>TRBJ2-6|TRBV9|NA|few
TGTGCCAGCAGCGTAGCCCCCCAGGGTTACGCTGGGGCCAACGTCCTGACTTTC
CASSVAPQGYAGANVLTF
>TRBJ2-1|TRBV4-3|TRBD2|NA
TGCGCCAGCAGCCTCCGACTAGCGGGGGCCTACAGGGAGCAGTTCTTC
CASSLRLAGAYREQFF
>TRBJ2-1|TRBV7-9|NA|few
TGTGCCAGCAGGGAACAGGGTTCCCACAATGAGCAGTTCTTC
CASREQGSHNEQFF
>TRBJ2-5|TRBV4-3|NA|NA
TGCGCCAGCAGCCAAGACCCTTACCAAGAGACCCAGTACTTC
CASSQDPYQETQYF
>TRBJ2-4|TRBV4-3|TRBD2|few
TGCGCCAGCAGCCAAGACCTAGCGGGGGGGGGTGGCATTCAGTACTTC
CASSQDLAGGGGIQYF
>TRBJ2-7|TRBV20-1|NA|NA
TGCAGTGCTACGGACCTCCGAACCCCCTACGAGCAGTACTTC
CSATDLRTPYEQYF